Listed below are T cell receptor beta chains from one sample, sequenced in a study of persistence of HIV-infected CD4 T cells. Method: immunoSEQ multiplex PCR; TCRdb's copy keeps in-frame clones and lacks some. In the table there are tens of thousands of clones, around 76% of which are singletons. Their antigen targets remain unknown. The sequencing used CD4+ T cells sorted from PBMCs after 18-hour stimulation, collected from a patient who received antiretroviral therapy. The receptors come from an adult woman with HIV who was CMV-seropositive. CDR3s include the opening cysteine and the closing phenylalanine or tryptophan. D genes are given only for firm matches. Clone size is shown for a subset of rows, as once, few, many or a class of expanded clone.

j_call cdr3_length d_call clone_size v_call cdr3_nt cdr3_aa
TRBJ2-1 15 - few TRBV7-3 TGTGCCAGCAGCTTACAGGGGGGGTCCTACAATGAGCAGTTCTTC CASSLQGGSYNEQFF
TRBJ1-3 16 - - TRBV7-8 TGTGCCAGCAGCTTAGTAGGGTATAACTCTGGAAACACCATATATTTT CASSLVGYNSGNTIYF
TRBJ1-5 18 TRBD1 - TRBV10-1 TGCGCCAGCAGTAAAAGGGACAGGGGGCGAAATAGCAATCAGCCCCAGCATTTT CASSKRDRGRNSNQPQHF
TRBJ2-7 10 TRBD2 - TRBV2 TGTGCCAGCCCCCGGGACTACCCGTACTTC CASPRDYPYF
TRBJ1-6 16 - - TRBV4-1 TGCGCCAGCACCACGACGGCCGACTACATCAATTCACCCCTCCACTTT CASTTTADYINSPLHF
TRBJ2-7 15 - once TRBV7-2 TGTGCCAGCAGCTTATCGGGCGGGGTCTCCTACGAGCAGTACTTC CASSLSGGVSYEQYF
TRBJ2-5 16 TRBD1 - TRBV7-2 TGTGCCAGCAGCTCGGACGGGACAGGCGTTAGGAAGACCCAGTACTTC CASSSDGTGVRKTQYF
TRBJ1-1 13 - few TRBV3-1/TRBV3-2 TGTGCCAGCAGCCCGGGCGGTGGGACTGAAGCTTTCTTT CASSPGGGTEAFF
TRBJ2-5 13 - - TRBV5-1 TGCGCCAGCAGCCCGGGTCAGTCGGAGACCCAGTACTTC CASSPGQSETQYF
TRBJ2-5 14 - few TRBV6-5 TGTGCCAGCAAAACCGGAGGGGGGGGAGAGACCCAGTACTTC CASKTGGGGETQYF
TRBJ2-7 11 - - TRBV7-9 TGTGCCAGCAGCTTAACCTACGAGCAGTACTTC CASSLTYEQYF
TRBJ2-7 12 TRBD1 - TRBV5-1 TGCGCCAGCAGCTCGACAGGGGACGAGCAGTACTTC CASSSTGDEQYF
TRBJ2-4 18 TRBD1 - TRBV4-1 TGCGCCAGCAGCCAAGCACCCGGGACAGGGGGTCTTCAAAACATTCAGTACTTC CASSQAPGTGGLQNIQYF
TRBJ1-6 13 - - TRBV20-1 TGCAGTGCTAGTGGTCAGCTTAATTCACCCCTCCACTTT CSASGQLNSPLHF
TRBJ2-1 11 TRBD1 - TRBV25-1 TGTGCCAGCAGTCCCCGGGACAGGCAGTTCTTC CASSPRDRQFF
TRBJ2-6 17 - - TRBV5-4 TGTGCCAGCAGCACCCAACAGGGAATGGGGGGGGCCAACGTCCTGACTTTC CASSTQQGMGGANVLTF
TRBJ2-2 14 TRBD2 - TRBV29-1 TGCAGCGCCCCGGGGGGTTCCAACACCGGGGAGCTGTTTTTT CSAPGGSNTGELFF
TRBJ2-7 18 - few TRBV7-8 TGTGCCAGCAGCTTAGTGTATGGGGGGGGCCCCAGGATCTACGAGCAGTACTTC CASSLVYGGGPRIYEQYF
TRBJ1-4 15 - - TRBV9 TGTGCCAGCAGCGTAGGAGCCTTAACTAATGAAAAACTGTTTTTT CASSVGALTNEKLFF
TRBJ1-1 14 - once TRBV18 TGTGCCAGCTCACCCCCCGCGAATTCTGGTGAAGCTTTCTTT CASSPPANSGEAFF
TRBJ1-6 13 - - TRBV7-9 TGTGCCAGCAGCTTAGAAGGGGCCTCACCCCTCCACTTT CASSLEGASPLHF
TRBJ2-1 18 TRBD1 few TRBV28 TGTGCCAGCAGTAACCTACAGGGGGCAGGGAGCTCCTACAATGAGCAGTTCTTC CASSNLQGAGSSYNEQFF
TRBJ1-2 15 - - TRBV28 TGTGCCAGCAGTTTCCTCGGGGACCGATCATATGGCTACACCTTC CASSFLGDRSYGYTF
TRBJ2-7 12 - - TRBV2 TGTGCCAGCAAGGAGGGGTACTACGAGCAGTACTTC CASKEGYYEQYF
TRBJ2-1 15 TRBD1 - TRBV19 TGTGCCAGTAGCCGCCGACAGGGGGTTTGGGCTGAGCAGTTCTTC CASSRRQGVWAEQFF
TRBJ1-2 13 - - TRBV3-1/TRBV3-2 TGTGCCAGCAGCCAAGATTTCGCGGGGGGCTACACCTTC CASSQDFAGGYTF
TRBJ1-1 16 TRBD1 - TRBV7-2 TGTGCCAGCAGCTTAGCCTGGGACAGAGCGAACACTGAAGCTTTCTTT CASSLAWDRANTEAFF
TRBJ2-2 18 TRBD1 - TRBV6-4 TGTGCCAGCAGCGCCCTGGGGACAGGGGGCTCGAACACCGGGGAGCTGTTTTTT CASSALGTGGSNTGELFF
TRBJ2-7 12 - - TRBV29-1 TGCAGCGTTGATGGCTGGGGGAGCGAGCAGTACTTC CSVDGWGSEQYF
TRBJ1-1 15 - - TRBV5-4 TGTGCCAGCAGCGGAGGGAGTCGGCTCAACACTGAAGCTTTCTTT CASSGGSRLNTEAFF
TRBJ2-7 13 TRBD1 - TRBV5-6 TGTGCCAGCAGTGGGACAGGGGGTTACGAGCAGTACTTC CASSGTGGYEQYF
TRBJ1-3 15 TRBD1 - TRBV7-9 TGTGCCAGCAGCTTAGGGGGACAGGGCAGAAACACCATATATTTT CASSLGGQGRNTIYF
TRBJ2-1 15 TRBD2 - TRBV19 TGTGCCAGTAGTATCGAGGGACTAGCGGGAGATGAGCAGTTCTTC CASSIEGLAGDEQFF
TRBJ2-6 13 - - TRBV19 TGTGCCAGTTGCGGGGCTGGGGCCAACGTCCTGACTTTC CASCGAGANVLTF
TRBJ2-7 16 TRBD1 - TRBV27 TGTGCCAGTAGTCGGGGGGGACAGGGGGCATCGAGGGAGCAGTACTTC CASSRGGQGASREQYF
TRBJ2-3 15 TRBD1 - TRBV7-9 TGTGCCAGCAGCTACCGACAGGGGGGGACAGATACGCAGTATTTT CASSYRQGGTDTQYF
TRBJ1-5 15 TRBD1 few TRBV4-2 TGTGCCAGCAGCCTTGCGCCCGACAGGGATCAGCCCCAGCATTTT CASSLAPDRDQPQHF
TRBJ1-4 13 - - TRBV5-8 TGTGCCAGCAGCCGTCCACAGGGAGAAAAACTGTTTTTT CASSRPQGEKLFF
TRBJ1-2 13 TRBD1 - TRBV7-9 TGTGCCAGCAGCGGAGGGGGCCCTTATGGCTACACCTTC CASSGGGPYGYTF
TRBJ1-1 13 - - TRBV2 TGTGCCAGCAGTGTAAGGGATGGCACTGAAGCTTTCTTT CASSVRDGTEAFF
TRBJ1-4 16 - - TRBV28 TGTGCCAGCAGTTTACCGGGCGGGGCGTTGGGTGAAAAACTGTTTTTT CASSLPGGALGEKLFF
TRBJ1-3 10 - few TRBV12-3/TRBV12-4 TGTGCCACCTATAGAAACACCATATATTTT CATYRNTIYF
TRBJ1-1 12 - once TRBV6-5 TGTGCCAGCAGCTTTTACAGAACTGAAGCTTTCTTT CASSFYRTEAFF
TRBJ2-7 14 - - TRBV9 TGTGCCAGCAGCGCCGGGCCCAGGGGGGGCGAGCAGTACTTC CASSAGPRGGEQYF